This TCR beta chain was found in a study of patients and donors after allogeneic stem cell transplantation. This clonotype was observed at least ten times. TCRdb analysed the RT-PCR reads with MiXCR anew, one entry per CDR3 protein. The sample contains some 150,000 distinct CDR3 sequences, approximately 35% of which appear only once. The sequence derives from a human donor who was either an allogeneic HSCT recipient or a stem cell or donor lymphocyte infusion donor (not recorded which). It is not recorded whose cells these are; they may come from a transplant donor. Sequences were obtained from blood, either unsorted or a sorted T cell fraction (not recorded which).

The CDR3 bases are TGTGCCAGCACCCCAATGGCGGCTGGAAACACCATATATTTT. Its translation is CASTPMAAGNTIYF. The chain combines TRBV6-5 with TRBJ1-3; D is uncertain. The V gene's germline CDR1 is MNHEY and CDR2 SVGAGI. Trimming removed 7 bases from V and 2 bases from J, with 12 bases in between. The CDR3 is made up of 14 amino acids.